Listed below are T cell receptor beta chains from one sample, sequenced in a study of T cells in localized non-small cell lung cancer. TCRdb keeps only in-frame clones here, not all; method: immunoSEQ multiplex PCR. This table holds about 4,800 clones, approximately 35% found once. Sequencing was performed on lung tumor tissue, taken before any cancer treatment. These receptors came from a male donor older than 55 with stage III lung adenocarcinoma. The CDR3 runs from the conserved cysteine through the conserved F or W. The D gene is left open where the match is weak. Size is omitted from some rows. Given values are once, few, many or a class for expanded clones.

>few|TRBJ2-3|.|TRBV19
TGTGCCAGTAGTTCCCCGTCCTTCACAGATACGCAGTATTTT
CASSSPSFTDTQYF
>few|TRBJ1-1|.|TRBV23-1
TGCGCCAGCAGCTTGGGAAGGAACACTGAAGCTTTCTTT
CASSLGRNTEAFF
>.|TRBJ2-5|TRBD2|TRBV19
TGTGCCAGTTCTGATAGCGGGAGACAAGAGACCCAGTACTTC
CASSDSGRQETQYF
>.|TRBJ1-1|.|TRBV14
TGTGCCAGCAGCCATTCCGGGACAGAAGCTTTCTTT
CASSHSGTEAFF
>few|TRBJ1-5|TRBD1|TRBV19
TGTGCCAGTAGGAAACAGGGGGCCAGCAATCAGCCCCAGCATTTT
CASRKQGASNQPQHF
>few|TRBJ1-4|TRBD1|TRBV9
TGTGCCAGCATTCGGGACAGGGGAGAAGGTGAAAAACTGTTTTTT
CASIRDRGEGEKLFF
>.|TRBJ2-7|TRBD2|TRBV11-3
TGTGCCAGCAGCAGGACTAGCGGGAGCTACGAGCAGTACTTC
CASSRTSGSYEQYF
>few|TRBJ2-4|TRBD1|TRBV15
TGTGCCACCAGCAGGGCCGGGACAGATGACATTCAGTACTTC
CATSRAGTDDIQYF
>.|TRBJ2-1|.|TRBV11-3
TGTGCCAGCAATCGACTCCCGGTTTCTACTACCTACAATGAGCAGTTCTTC
CASNRLPVSTTYNEQFF
>few|TRBJ2-1|TRBD2|TRBV9
TGTGCCAGCAGCGTAAGCGGGAGGGTTTACAATGAGCAGTTCTTC
CASSVSGRVYNEQFF
>few|TRBJ2-7|.|TRBV8-2
TGTGCCAGCAGCCCGGACAGGGTCCACGAGCAGTACTTC
CASSPDRVHEQYF
>medium-sized|TRBJ2-3|TRBD2|TRBV6-8
TGTGCCACCATAGTAGCGGGAGGGGCAGATACGCAGTATTTT
CATIVAGGADTQYF
>.|TRBJ1-5|.|TRBV6-8
TGTGCCAGCACCGTAAACAATCAGCCCCAGCATTTT
CASTVNNQPQHF
>.|TRBJ2-3|.|TRBV6-8
TGTGCCAGCAGTTTTTCAACGATGGATACGCAGTATTTT
CASSFSTMDTQYF
>.|TRBJ2-1|.|TRBV10-2
TGCGCCAGCAGTAAGGGCCCCAATGAGCAGTTCTTC
CASSKGPNEQFF
>.|TRBJ2-3|.|TRBV6-8
TGTGCCAGCAGTTACTTAGGAACCACAGATACGCAGTATTTT
CASSYLGTTDTQYF
>.|TRBJ2-1|.|TRBV11-3
TGTGCCAGCAGCTTAAGTCCCACAGGGACTAATGAGCAGTTCTTC
CASSLSPTGTNEQFF
>few|TRBJ1-1|TRBD1|TRBV7-2
TGTGCCAGCAGCTCGACAGGGTACACTGAAGCTTTCTTT
CASSSTGYTEAFF
>.|TRBJ2-5|.|TRBV6-8
TGTGCCAGCAGTGACAAAGCGGAAGAGACCCAGTACTTC
CASSDKAEETQYF
>few|TRBJ2-5|TRBD1|TRBV19
TGTGCCAGTAGTTGGACAGGGGACCAGGAGACCCAGTACTTC
CASSWTGDQETQYF
>few|TRBJ2-1|TRBD1|TRBV28
TGTGCCAGCAGTCCGGCGCTTCGGACAGGGTTAAACAATGAGCAGTTCTTC
CASSPALRTGLNNEQFF
>few|TRBJ2-1|.|TRBV11-3
TGTGCCAGCAGCCCCCCGGGTTGGTCGGCCAATGAGCAGTTCTTC
CASSPPGWSANEQFF
>many|TRBJ2-5|.|TRBV11-3
TGTGCCAGCAGCCTTGGGGATCCTGAAGAGACCCAGTACTTC
CASSLGDPEETQYF